What follows are 26 T cell receptor beta chains derived from one specimen sequenced in a study of cytomegalovirus exposure and HLA in healthy donors. TCRdb's copy holds only in-frame clones and misses some; the assay was immunoSEQ multiplex PCR. The sample yields some 200,000 clones, under 95% seen once. Sample: PBMCs. The receptors derive from a woman aged 18-30 years in good health and CMV-seronegative.

V usage is TRBV5-1 and J usage is TRBJ2-3; D call uncertain. The ends were cut back, 4 bases at V and 1 base at J, with 7 bases in the middle. The CDR3 totals 13 residues. Germline CDR1 SGHRS, CDR2 YFSETQ. CDR3 sequence reads: CASSPVGTDTQYF. The CDR3 DNA sequence: TGCGCCAGCAGCCCCGTTGGCACAGATACGCAGTATTTT.

The genes are TRBV19 and TRBJ2-7; TRBD2 agrees at 11 bases. Germline V gives CDR1 LNHDA, CDR2 SQIVND (reference sequence). V was pared by 3 bases and J by 3 bases, with 4 bases of the junction left unmatched. CDR3 length: 15 amino acids. The CDR3, as DNA: TGTGCCAGTAGTATCGGGACTAGCGGACACTACGAGCAGTACTTC. This encodes CASSIGTSGHYEQYF.

The chain couples TRBV29-1 to TRBJ2-1, with D perhaps TRBD2 (6 bases). V was shortened by 4 bases and J by 8 bases, with 18 bases between the two germline ends. Per the germline V gene, CDR1 is SQVTM and CDR2 is ANQGSEA. This CDR3 region has 14 residues. DNA of the CDR3: TGCAGCGTTGTTTCGAATCTTTGGGGGGATGAGCAGTTCTTC. Its protein product is CSVVSNLWGDEQFF.

The CDR3 sequence is CASSVGSSSYEQYF. In nucleotides, the CDR3 is TGTGCCAGCAGCGTAGGTAGCAGCTCCTACGAGCAGTACTTC. The rearrangement uses TRBV9 and TRBJ2-7; D not certain. Trimming pared 0 bases from V and 0 bases from J, leaving 7 bases between. The CDR3 contains 14 residues. Germline CDR1 and CDR2: SGDLS and YYNGEE.

The chain couples TRBV5-8 to TRBJ1-1; D perhaps matches TRBD1 (6 bases). Germline CDR1 and CDR2: SGHTS and YDEGEE. Trimming shortened V by 4 bases and J by 5 bases, and 18 bases separated the two germline ends. The length of the CDR3 is 15 residues. As DNA, the CDR3 is TGTGCCAGCAGCCGTATACAAAACAGGGTGACTGAAGCTTTCTTT. It codes for CASSRIQNRVTEAFF.

On this clone itself: One end of the junction fails to match germline, which may point to a read error. The chain combines TRBV29-1 with TRBJ1-2, with 7 bases aligning to TRBD1. CDR1 is SQVTM, CDR2 ANQGSEA, per germline. The CDR3 has 11 residues. CDR3 nucleotide sequence: TGCAGCGTTCTGGAGCCCGGGACAGCATTCTTC. This translates into CSVLEPGTAFF.

This clone was recorded only once. The junction departs from the called germline gene at one end, perhaps through a read error. This chain uses TRBV29-1 with TRBJ2-2, with 11 bases matching TRBD2. CDR3 length: 20 residues. Germline V gives CDR1 SQVTM, CDR2 ANQGSEA. DNA for the CDR3: TGCAGCGTGGAAGTTAGGCTAGCGGGAGGCAGAATAACGAACACCGGGGAGCTGTTTTTT. It translates to CSVEVRLAGGRITNTGELFF.

CDR3 nucleotide sequence: TGTGCCAGCAGTGAAGGCGGGAGGTACGAGCAGTACTTC. This encodes CASSEGGRYEQYF. The gene calls are TRBV6-1 and TRBJ2-7; TRBD2 aligns across 8 bases. The germline V gene encodes CDR1 MNHNS and CDR2 SASEGT. The J segment lost 4 bases and the V segment lost 1 base, leaving 0 bases of the junction unmatched. There are 13 residues in the CDR3.

The chain's CDR3 is CASSSPGGEVTDTQYF. The CDR3 nucleotides read TGTGCCAGCAGCTCCCCCGGGGGGGAAGTGACAGATACGCAGTATTTT. The chain is built from TRBV28 and TRBJ2-3, with TRBD2 matching over 8 bases. CDR1 and CDR2 from the germline V gene are MDHEN and SYDVKM. The CDR3 contains 16 residues. Losses at the gene ends were 6 bases for V and 3 bases for J; bases not matched to a gene: 11.

The chain combines TRBV7-3 with TRBJ2-3, with a weak D call TRBD1 (5 bases). Between the trimmed V and J ends, which lost 6 bases and 4 bases, there was a span of 20 bases. The germline V gene encodes CDR1 SGHTA and CDR2 FQGTGA. The CDR3 is made up of 16 amino acids. As DNA, the CDR3 is TGTGCCAGCAGAACAACAGGACCCCTTGAGGCAGATACGCAGTATTTT. Its protein is CASRTTGPLEADTQYF. Full variable domain (outside the CDR3, taken from reference TRBV7-3 and TRBJ2-3): GAGVSQTPSNKVTEKGKYVELRCDPISGHTALYWYRQSLGQGPEFLIYFQGTGAADDSGLPNDRFFAVRPEGSVSTLKIQRTERGDSAVYLCASRTTGPLEADTQYFGPGTRLTVL.

This rearrangement joins TRBV11-2 to TRBJ2-7; D is ambiguous. This CDR3 is built from 11 residues. Germline values: CDR1 SGHAT, CDR2 FQNNGV. Trimming cost V 5 bases and J 6 bases, with 8 bases left between them. CDR3 nucleotide sequence: TGTGCCAGCAGCAGACAACGCGAGCAGTACTTC. Translated: CASSRQREQYF.

The chain employs TRBV6-4 and TRBJ1-4, with 8 bases that match TRBD1. Germline-derived CDR1 and CDR2 are MRHNA and SNTAGT. J was trimmed by 8 bases and V by 8 bases; bases with no gene match: 10. There are 14 residues in the CDR3. The CDR3 protein is CASRSTGVGEKLFF. CDR3 DNA: TGTGCCAGCCGTTCGACAGGGGTCGGCGAAAAACTGTTTTTT.

This clone came up a few times. The genes are TRBV10-1 and TRBJ2-3, with 7 bases that match TRBD1. With 3 bases clipped from V and 4 bases from J, the junction kept 10 bases outside the gene matches. The CDR3 contains 16 residues. The germline V gene has CDR1 WNHNN and CDR2 SYGVQD (reference sequence). CDR3 nucleotide sequence: TGCGCCAGCAGTGATTCAACAGGGGATTTGGCAGATACGCAGTATTTT. As protein: CASSDSTGDLADTQYF.

This chain links TRBV14 with TRBJ2-2; D possibly corresponds to TRBD1 (5 bases). Between the trimmed V and J ends, which lost 4 bases and 3 bases, there was a span of 15 bases. The CDR3 spans 16 residues. The germline gives CDR1 SGHDN, CDR2 FVKESK. The DNA for the CDR3 is TGTGCCAGCAGCCGCGACAGACCCTCGGACACCGGGGAGCTGTTTTTT. Residues: CASSRDRPSDTGELFF.

This clone turned up a few times. The chain links TRBV29-1 to TRBJ2-3; 13 bases align to TRBD2. The V and J ends lost 4 bases and 2 bases, in that order; junction bases with no gene match: 9. Germline CDR1 reads SQVTM; CDR2 reads ANQGSEA. The length of the CDR3 is 17 residues. The CDR3 region is CSVASFGTSGNTDTQYF. DNA of the CDR3: TGCAGCGTTGCATCATTCGGGACTAGCGGGAACACAGATACGCAGTATTTT.

J is TRBJ2-2 and V is TRBV28, with 8 positions matching TRBD1. Germline CDR1 reads MDHEN; CDR2 reads SYDVKM. Losses at the gene ends were 6 bases for V and 3 bases for J; bases not matched to a gene: 6. This CDR3 has 15 amino acids. The CDR3 spells CASRHGQGYTGELFF. CDR3 in DNA: TGTGCCAGCAGACACGGACAGGGTTACACCGGGGAGCTGTTTTTT.

This clone was counted a single time. CDR3 DNA: TGTGCCAGCAGTTTTGCATCGGGACAGAGCTACGAGCAGTACTTC. Its protein is CASSFASGQSYEQYF. This chain uses TRBV27 with TRBJ2-7; 7 bases are a match to TRBD1. CDR1 MNHEY and CDR2 SMNVEV come from the germline V gene (reference sequence). The junction had 8 bases not matched to a gene; V was cut back by 3 bases and J by 3 bases. CDR3 size: 15 residues.

The CDR3: CASSYGQANVLTF. CDR3 bases: TGTGCCAGCAGTTACGGACAGGCCAACGTCCTGACTTTC. The gene calls are TRBV6-6 and TRBJ2-6, with D tentatively TRBD1 (5 bases). The V and J ends lost 2 bases and 6 bases respectively, with 5 bases between them. The CDR3 consists of 13 residues. The germline V gene has CDR1 MNHNY and CDR2 SVGAGI (reference sequence).

V is TRBV18 and J is TRBJ1-1; no clear D. Trimming pared 1 base from V and 3 bases from J, leaving 12 bases between. Germline V lookup: CDR1 KGHSH, CDR2 LQKENI. CDR3 length: 15 amino acids. As DNA, the CDR3 is TGTGCCAGCTCACCACTATCCAGGCGAGACACTGAAGCTTTCTTT. Protein sequence: CASSPLSRRDTEAFF.

V usage is TRBV29-1 and J usage is TRBJ2-1; 9 positions match TRBD1. Unmatched junction bases numbered 27, after V lost 5 bases and J lost 16 bases. The CDR3 has 17 residues. CDR1 is SQVTM and CDR2 is ANQGSEA in the germline V gene. Here the CDR3 reads CSVQRTGASWASNEFFF. CDR3 nucleotides: TGCAGCGTTCAACGGACAGGGGCATCGTGGGCCAGCAATGAGTTCTTCTTC.

This chain links TRBV7-3 with TRBJ1-5; 8 bases are shared with TRBD1. The V and J ends lost 5 bases and 4 bases, in that order; junction bases with no gene match: 7. CDR1 and CDR2 from the germline V gene are SGHTA and FQGTGA. This CDR3 comprises 15 residues. The CDR3 loop is CASSDWTGPNQPQHF. In DNA form, the CDR3 reads TGTGCCAGCAGCGATTGGACAGGGCCTAATCAGCCCCAGCATTTT.

The gene calls are TRBV19 and TRBJ2-7; the D gene is possibly TRBD1 (6 bases). The germline gives CDR1 LNHDA, CDR2 SQIVND (reference sequence). Trimming took 6 bases from V and 0 from J, leaving 12 bases between them. The CDR3 length is 14 residues. CDR3 in DNA: TGTGCCAGTAGGGGGACACCGAGCTCCTACGAGCAGTACTTC. It translates to CASRGTPSSYEQYF.

This chain links TRBV5-1 with TRBJ2-3; 12 nucleotides line up with TRBD2. CDR1 SGHRS and CDR2 YFSETQ come from the germline V gene. Losses at the gene ends were 4 bases for V and 2 bases for J; bases not matched to a gene: 8. This CDR3 is built from 17 residues. The CDR3 region has the DNA TGCGCCAGCAGCCCCAGACTAGCGGGAGCGCCCACAGATACGCAGTATTTT. As protein: CASSPRLAGAPTDTQYF.

This rearrangement joins TRBV10-2 to TRBJ2-7, with 11 nucleotides matching TRBD2. CDR3 length equals 15 residues. The V gene's germline CDR1 is WSHSY and CDR2 SAAADI. J gave up 4 bases and V 2 bases, and 4 bases lay outside the gene matches. The CDR3 DNA sequence: TGCGCCAGCAGTGAGAGGTCTAGCGGGAGGTACGAGCAGTACTTC. Translated: CASSERSSGRYEQYF.

The chain has TRBV29-1 and TRBJ2-1; perhaps TRBD1 as D (5 bases). Germline loops: CDR1 SQVTM, CDR2 ANQGSEA. The V end was cut by 1 base, the J end by 7 bases, with 8 bases between. The CDR3 runs to 12 residues. The chain's CDR3 is CSVEVQGNEQFF. CDR3 DNA sequence: TGCAGCGTTGAAGTGCAGGGTAATGAGCAGTTCTTC.

This clone was found a few times. This chain joins TRBV25-1 and TRBJ1-2; 7 bases agree with TRBD1. The CDR3 runs 13 residues. Germline V gives CDR1 MGHDK, CDR2 SYGVNS. The ends lost 3 bases at V and 8 bases at J; junction bases unmatched: 6. Written as DNA, the CDR3 is TGTGCCAGCAGTGAGCCAGGGGGATTCGGCTACACCTTC. It codes for CASSEPGGFGYTF.